The rows below give T cell receptor beta chains drawn from one sample of a study of blood T cells in healthy people across ages. One entry per CDR3 protein results from TCRdb running MiXCR on the 5' RACE reads. The data hold roughly 800,000 distinct CDR3 sequences, with 58% observed a single time. Material for sequencing was blood. Receptors were obtained from a man between 25 and 39 years old in good health. Both conserved end residues are part of each CDR3. The D gene is left open where the match is weak. Clone size is not always given. Where it is, it says once, few, many or a class for expanded clones.

11	TRBJ2-3	.	TRBV10-3	.	CAISGRDTQYF	TGTGCCATCAGTGGGCGGGATACGCAGTATTTT
18	TRBJ2-3	.	TRBV25-1	.	CASSGPRALPRGTDTQYF	TGTGCCAGCAGTGGACCCCGGGCTCTCCCTCGGGGGACAGATACGCAGTATTTT
15	TRBJ2-5	.	TRBV11-2	.	CASSLGAGPGETQYF	TGTGCCAGCAGCTTAGGAGCGGGCCCAGGAGAGACCCAGTACTTC
14	TRBJ1-2	once	TRBV9	.	CASSVGAAPYGYTF	TGTGCCAGCAGCGTAGGGGCAGCTCCCTATGGCTACACCTTC
16	TRBJ2-7	.	TRBV28	TRBD2	CASSGGDSGRAYEQYF	TGTGCCAGCAGTGGAGGGGATAGCGGGAGAGCCTACGAGCAGTACTTC
14	TRBJ2-5	.	TRBV12-3/TRBV12-4	.	CASSVVAGQETQYF	TGTGCCAGCAGTGTAGTGGCAGGGCAAGAGACCCAGTACTTC
14	TRBJ1-1	.	TRBV3-1	TRBD1	CASGRTGRNTEAFF	TGTGCCAGCGGCCGGACAGGTCGGAACACTGAAGCTTTCTTT
15	TRBJ2-7	.	TRBV4-1	TRBD2	CASSHKTSGSYEQYF	TGCGCCAGCAGCCACAAGACTAGCGGATCTTACGAGCAGTACTTC
14	TRBJ2-1	.	TRBV5-1	.	CASTLTASYNEQFF	TGCGCCAGCACTTTGACGGCTTCCTACAATGAGCAGTTCTTC
13	TRBJ2-5	.	TRBV20-1	TRBD1	CSASTGGQETQYF	TGCAGTGCTTCCACAGGGGGACAAGAGACCCAGTACTTC
15	TRBJ1-2	.	TRBV5-1	.	CASSPTDYFPYGYTF	TGCGCCAGCAGCCCGACAGATTATTTCCCCTATGGCTACACCTTC
19	TRBJ2-1	.	TRBV6-2/TRBV6-3	TRBD2	CASSYTSSGRLGSYNEQFF	TGTGCCAGCAGTTATACCAGTAGCGGGAGGTTGGGCTCCTACAATGAGCAGTTCTTC
11	TRBJ1-4	.	TRBV20-1	.	CSATDSLKPFF	TGCAGTGCTACGGACAGTTTGAAACCGTTTTTT
13	TRBJ1-2	.	TRBV5-1	TRBD1	CTSSPGTGKGYTF	TGCACCAGCAGCCCTGGGACAGGGAAAGGCTACACCTTC
15	TRBJ2-1	.	TRBV20-1	TRBD2	CSATGTSGLGVEQFF	TGCAGTGCTACAGGGACTAGCGGGTTAGGGGTCGAGCAGTTCTTC
18	TRBJ1-3	.	TRBV12-3/TRBV12-4	.	CASSLVSGGRFSGNTIYF	TGTGCCAGCAGTTTAGTCTCGGGAGGACGGTTCTCTGGAAACACCATATATTTT
15	TRBJ2-5	.	TRBV5-1	.	CASSELIPVRETQYF	TGCGCCAGCAGCGAACTGATTCCGGTGAGAGAGACCCAGTACTTC
13	TRBJ2-7	.	TRBV20-1	TRBD1	CSLLGQGSYGQYF	TGCAGTTTACTGGGACAGGGCTCCTACGGGCAGTACTTC
17	TRBJ2-5	.	TRBV6-6	TRBD2	CASSYGGGGRRGETQYF	TGTGCCAGCAGTTACGGTGGCGGGGGGCGTCGCGGAGAGACCCAGTACTTC
13	TRBJ1-1	.	TRBV25-1	.	CASSVLTGSPAFF	TGTGCCAGCAGTGTGCTTACAGGGTCCCCAGCTTTCTTT
10	TRBJ2-7	.	TRBV5-8	.	CASLGYEQYF	TGTGCCAGCCTAGGATACGAGCAGTACTTC
17	TRBJ2-1	.	TRBV4-2	TRBD2	CASSQVVAGGGFNEQFF	TGTGCCAGCAGCCAAGTCGTCGCGGGGGGGGGATTCAATGAGCAGTTCTTC
13	TRBJ2-1	few	TRBV28	.	CASSLTERNEQFF	TGTGCCAGCAGTTTAACGGAGAGGAATGAGCAGTTCTTC
12	TRBJ2-7	.	TRBV20-1	.	CSARVVPSPQYF	TGCAGTGCTAGAGTCGTACCGTCTCCACAGTACTTC
13	TRBJ1-1	few	TRBV2	.	CASSEEGGTEAFF	TGTGCCAGCAGTGAAGAGGGTGGCACTGAAGCTTTCTTT
16	TRBJ2-5	.	TRBV2	TRBD1	CASSEAGTVNVETQYF	TGTGCCAGCAGTGAAGCCGGGACAGTCAACGTAGAGACCCAGTACTTC
13	TRBJ2-7	once	TRBV5-1	.	CASSLARESEQYF	TGCGCCAGCAGCTTGGCCAGAGAGAGCGAGCAGTACTTC
14	TRBJ2-1	.	TRBV2	.	CASKLGQDNNEQFF	TGTGCCAGCAAATTAGGGCAGGATAACAATGAGCAGTTCTTC
16	TRBJ1-6	.	TRBV20-1	TRBD1	CSARSTGTGFGSPLHF	TGCAGTGCTAGATCCACCGGGACAGGTTTTGGGTCACCCCTCCACTTT
13	TRBJ1-2	.	TRBV18	TRBD1	CASSNQGARGYTF	TGTGCCAGCTCCAACCAGGGGGCGCGGGGCTACACCTTC
13	TRBJ1-2	.	TRBV6-2/TRBV6-3	.	CASSSGTSYGYTF	TGTGCCAGCAGCTCGGGGACATCTTATGGCTACACCTTC
14	TRBJ2-3	.	TRBV15	.	CAITRAGYTDTQYF	TGTGCCATAACCCGCGCGGGCTACACAGATACGCAGTATTTT
16	TRBJ2-2	.	TRBV9	.	CASGIGSTLSTGELFF	TGTGCCAGCGGAATAGGAAGCACGTTGAGCACCGGGGAGCTGTTTTTT
14	TRBJ1-2	.	TRBV7-2	TRBD1	CASTLRTGRDGYTF	TGTGCCAGCACCCTTCGGACAGGGAGGGACGGCTACACCTTC
16	TRBJ2-7	.	TRBV5-1	TRBD2	CASSIPTSGVPYEQYF	TGCGCCAGCAGCATCCCGACTAGCGGGGTCCCCTACGAGCAGTACTTC
11	TRBJ2-7	few	TRBV20-1	TRBD1	CSADRGYEQYF	TGCAGTGCAGACAGGGGGTACGAGCAGTACTTC
14	TRBJ2-3	once	TRBV9	.	CASSGGSAPDTQYF	TGTGCCAGCAGCGGAGGCTCCGCCCCAGATACGCAGTATTTT
14	TRBJ2-2	.	TRBV18	.	CASSPTSSTGELFF	TGTGCCAGCTCACCTACTAGCTCCACCGGGGAGCTGTTTTTT
16	TRBJ1-5	.	TRBV7-2	TRBD1	CASSLGTGFSDQPQHF	TGTGCCAGCAGCTTAGGGACAGGGTTTTCGGATCAGCCCCAGCATTTT
14	TRBJ1-2	.	TRBV20-1	.	CSARGRGRIYGYTF	TGCAGTGCTCGTGGCCGTGGACGGATTTATGGCTACACCTTC
15	TRBJ1-1	.	TRBV9	.	CASSVPNSLNTEAFF	TGTGCCAGCAGCGTACCCAACAGCTTGAACACTGAAGCTTTCTTT
14	TRBJ1-3	.	TRBV6-6	.	CASSRIDSGNTIYF	TGTGCCAGCAGTAGGATAGACTCTGGAAACACCATATATTTT
20	TRBJ2-3	.	TRBV4-2	TRBD2	CASSQETPIAGGLGTDTQYF	TGTGCCAGCAGCCAAGAGACACCAATTGCGGGAGGGCTGGGCACAGATACGCAGTATTTT
14	TRBJ2-7	.	TRBV15	.	CATSRDESSYEQYF	TGTGCCACCAGCAGAGATGAGAGCTCCTACGAGCAGTACTTC
17	TRBJ1-4	few	TRBV7-2	.	CASSLAVFGDTNEKLFF	TGTGCCAGCAGCTTAGCGGTCTTCGGGGACACTAATGAAAAACTGTTTTTT